This entry is about one TCR beta chain. Its antigen is not known. Investigators sorted each CD8+ T cell subset in triplicate, taking approximately 300,000 cells each time. The authors gated naive CD8+ T cells as CD45RO-CCR7+CD27+CD95-. This record comes from a study of CXCR3-negative and CXCR3-positive naive CD8 T cells. Study observations and caveats: CXCR3-positive naive cells carried more hydrophobic TRB CDR3s than CXCR3-negative naive cells did. High diversity, comparable across both naive subsets, contrasted with much lower diversity in memory CD8+ cells. Post-cryopreservation CXCR3 expression was partly diminished, and the bulk of assays employed fresh PBMCs.

UMI-labeled 5' RACE yielded the TRB cDNA libraries. TCRdb reprocessed the 5' RACE reads; each CDR3 protein has one entry and no DNA is given. The sample table includes 150,000 or so distinct CDR3 sequences. The CDR3 sequence is 15 residues long. The sample was naive CXCR3+ CD8+ T cells from blood. As for subset: CD45RO-CCR7+CD27+CD95- naive CD8+ T cells expressing CXCR3 (TNR3+). The TCR originated in a human donor in good health. Some clones in this sample may be carry-over from other donors' samples. This chain links TRBV12-3 or TRBV12-4 with TRBJ2-1; the TCRdb call, TRBD2, lacks DNA for checking. CDR3 region: CASSPLAGGHNEQFF.